These T cell receptor beta chains were read from a single sample in a study of T cell clusters in autoimmune cytopenias. Following a re-call of the multiplex PCR reads, TCRdb has one entry per CDR3 protein and lacks DNA. With 15,000 or so distinct CDR3 sequences in the sample, the ten largest clones hold around 2%. Sequencing was carried out using peripheral blood. These receptors were taken from a human donor with an autoimmune cytopenia or autoimmune hepatitis (not recorded which). The CDR3 runs from the conserved cysteine through the conserved F or W. Fields, in order: clone size, J gene, V gene, CDR3 protein. Not all rows give a size; the values are once, few, many and, for expanded clones, a class.

NA TRBJ2-2 TRBV19 CASSIRTGHGELFF
NA TRBJ2-1 TRBV19 CASSDWQDQGNEQFF
NA TRBJ2-1 TRBV6-2/TRBV6-3 CASSYQNEQFF
NA TRBJ1-4 TRBV7-9 CASSLRTGDRETEKLFF
NA TRBJ1-1 TRBV27 CASSSRVGNTEAFF
medium-sized TRBJ2-2 TRBV6-5 CASSYDRVGTGELFF
NA TRBJ2-1 TRBV6-5 CASSTFVRGGNEQFF
NA TRBJ2-7 TRBV6-6 CASSSSLVFSSYEQYF
NA TRBJ2-2 TRBV12-3/TRBV12-4 CASSPRPGNTGELFF
NA TRBJ1-6 TRBV19 CASSPAWRSYNSPLHF
NA TRBJ1-4 TRBV30 CAWIPGGNTNEKLFF
NA TRBJ1-2 TRBV6-5 CASSRQGVNYGYTF
NA TRBJ2-5 TRBV12-3/TRBV12-4 CASTLGGAETQYF
NA TRBJ1-6 TRBV30 CAWSESTGSSYNSPLHF
medium-sized TRBJ2-1 TRBV5-4 CASSLNRGNEQFF
NA TRBJ2-6 TRBV14 CASSQHRKHSGANVLTF
NA TRBJ2-6 TRBV30 CAWSLGSGANVLTF
NA TRBJ1-4 TRBV7-6 CASSKRGQGFEKLFF
NA TRBJ1-1 TRBV19 CASRPGHPSEAFF
medium-sized TRBJ2-1 TRBV6-5 CASSWTGSSYNEQFF
NA TRBJ2-1 TRBV6-1 CASSETGGAFNEQFF
NA TRBJ2-2 TRBV18 CASSPGVTDTGELFF
NA TRBJ1-6 TRBV15 CATSRDKLYYSYNSPLHF
NA TRBJ1-1 TRBV6-5 CASSYPQGVNTEAFF
NA TRBJ1-1 TRBV12-3/TRBV12-4 CASNFGTRNTEAFF
medium-sized TRBJ2-1 TRBV27 CASIETSGAANEQFF
medium-sized TRBJ2-1 TRBV29-1 CSVALMTGVYEQFF
NA TRBJ2-5 TRBV13 CASSVSEETQYF
NA TRBJ1-1 TRBV6-5 CASSYSSMRGVYTEAFF
NA TRBJ1-1 TRBV5-4 CASSWDGNTEAFF
NA TRBJ2-3 TRBV6-1 CASSEGDHTDTQYF
medium-sized TRBJ1-1 TRBV29-1 CSAGTEGTEAFF
NA TRBJ1-1 TRBV20-1 CSASASRGGTEAFF
NA TRBJ1-4 TRBV7-9 CASSPRATRAEKLFF
NA TRBJ2-4 TRBV30 CAWQGSLAKNIQYF
NA TRBJ2-7 TRBV7-6 CASSRDSTFGEQYF
NA TRBJ2-3 TRBV15 CATTRTGKADTQYF
NA TRBJ2-1 TRBV12-3/TRBV12-4 CASSFRRGAYNEQFF
NA TRBJ2-7 TRBV30 CAWRDSTLISYEQYF
NA TRBJ1-2 TRBV6-5 CASNFVSGGFNVANYGYTF